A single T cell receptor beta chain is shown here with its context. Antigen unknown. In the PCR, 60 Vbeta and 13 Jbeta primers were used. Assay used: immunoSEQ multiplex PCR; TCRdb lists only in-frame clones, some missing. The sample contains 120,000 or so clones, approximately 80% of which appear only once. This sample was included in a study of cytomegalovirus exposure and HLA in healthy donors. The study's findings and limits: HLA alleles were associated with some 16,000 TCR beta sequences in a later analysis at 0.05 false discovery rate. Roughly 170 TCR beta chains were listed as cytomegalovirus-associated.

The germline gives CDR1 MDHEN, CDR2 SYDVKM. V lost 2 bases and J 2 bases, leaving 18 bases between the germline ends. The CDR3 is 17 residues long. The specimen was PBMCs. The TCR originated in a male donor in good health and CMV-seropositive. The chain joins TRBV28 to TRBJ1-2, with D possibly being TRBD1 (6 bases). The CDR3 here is CASSLGLWGQENYGYTF. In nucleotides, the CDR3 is TGTGCCAGCAGTTTAGGTCTATGGGGGCAGGAAAACTATGGCTACACCTTC.